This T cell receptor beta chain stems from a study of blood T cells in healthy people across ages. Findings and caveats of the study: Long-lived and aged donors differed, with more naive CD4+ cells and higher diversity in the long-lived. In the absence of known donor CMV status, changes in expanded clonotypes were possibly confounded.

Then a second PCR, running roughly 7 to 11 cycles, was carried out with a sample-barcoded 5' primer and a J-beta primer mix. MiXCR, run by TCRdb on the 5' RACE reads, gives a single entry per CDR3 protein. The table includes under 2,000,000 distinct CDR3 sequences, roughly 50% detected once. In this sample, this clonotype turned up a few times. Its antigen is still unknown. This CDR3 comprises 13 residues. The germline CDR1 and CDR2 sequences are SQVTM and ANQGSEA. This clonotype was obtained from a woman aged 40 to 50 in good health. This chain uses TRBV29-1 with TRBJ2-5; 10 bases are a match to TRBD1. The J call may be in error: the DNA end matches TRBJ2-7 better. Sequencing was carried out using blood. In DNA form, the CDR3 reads TGCAGCGTTGCAGTGACAGGGGGCAACGAGCAGTACTTC. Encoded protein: CSVAVTGGNEQYF.